This entry lists 24 T cell receptor beta chains sequenced from one sample in a study of shared clonotypes between healthy human individuals. Clones were sequenced by immunoSEQ multiplex PCR, and TCRdb holds only the in-frame ones, with some missing. The top ten hold roughly 1% of the sample, which has roughly 2,000,000 clones, about 95% seen once. Terminally differentiated effector memory CD45RA+ cells were excluded by CCR7 positive selection of CD45RO-negative cells. Sequencing was carried out using naive CD8+ T cells sorted from blood. The receptor set was obtained from a young man in good health.

The chain uses TRBV4-3 and TRBJ2-6, with 10 bases aligning to TRBD2. The length of the CDR3 is 19 residues. Germline CDR1 is LGHNA and CDR2 is YSLEER. Unmatched junction bases numbered 5, after V lost 0 bases and J lost 0 bases. The CDR3 loop is CASSQERLAGISGANVLTF. Here the CDR3 DNA reads TGCGCCAGCAGCCAAGAGAGACTAGCGGGTATCTCTGGGGCCAACGTCCTGACTTTC.

The chain links TRBV6-1 to TRBJ2-7; D gene unclear. V was trimmed by 3 bases and J by 2 bases, leaving 5 bases between them. The germline gives CDR1 MNHNS, CDR2 SASEGT. This CDR3 is built from 12 residues. The CDR3 loop is CASSDVTYEQYF. The CDR3 DNA sequence: TGTGCCAGCAGTGACGTTACCTACGAGCAGTACTTC.

This clone was observed once. The CDR3 sequence: CASSYNLAGGEQFF. CDR3 nucleotides: TGTGCCAGCAGTTACAATTTAGCGGGAGGAGAGCAGTTCTTC. The chain employs TRBV6-5 and TRBJ2-1, with TRBD2 matching over 10 bases. V dropped 2 bases and J dropped 10; count of bases not matched to a gene: 5. Per the germline V gene, CDR1 is MNHEY and CDR2 is SVGAGI. The CDR3 contains 14 residues.

This sequence joins TRBV28 and TRBJ2-5; maybe TRBD2 (6 bases). The CDR3 is 14 residues long. Trimming stripped 2 bases from V and 1 base from J, with 8 bases between. The germline V gene encodes CDR1 MDHEN and CDR2 SYDVKM. The CDR3 spells CASSLMGLQETQYF. The CDR3 bases are TGTGCCAGCAGTTTAATGGGACTCCAAGAGACCCAGTACTTC.

The rearrangement joins TRBV4-1 to TRBJ1-1; 7 bases match TRBD1. This CDR3 has 14 residues. V lost 0 bases and J lost 4; bases outside the gene matches: 2. Germline values: CDR1 MGHRA, CDR2 YSYEKL. DNA of the CDR3: TGCGCCAGCAGCCAAGAGGCAGGGGGCACTGAAGCTTTCTTT. It is translated as CASSQEAGGTEAFF.

This chain connects TRBV7-9 to TRBJ1-2, with D possibly matching TRBD1 (6 bases). V shed 1 base and J shed 0 bases, with 9 bases lying between them. Looked up from germline, CDR1 is SEHNR and CDR2 is FQNEAQ (reference sequence). The CDR3 is 15 residues long. CDR3 amino acids: CASSLGTEPNYGYTF. The CDR3 DNA sequence: TGTGCCAGCAGCTTAGGGACAGAGCCTAACTATGGCTACACCTTC.

The chain links TRBV7-9 to TRBJ1-4; no firm D call. CDR1 is SEHNR and CDR2 is FQNEAQ in the germline V gene (reference sequence). The germline V and J ends were trimmed by 4 bases and 6 bases, with 15 bases remaining between them. The CDR3 spans 15 residues. The CDR3 region is CASSSLGWSDEKLFF. Here the CDR3 DNA reads TGTGCCAGCAGCTCGCTCGGGTGGTCAGATGAAAAACTGTTTTTT.

The V gene is TRBV7-9, the J gene TRBJ1-2, with 8 bases that match TRBD1. V was pared by 5 bases and J by 4 bases, with 6 bases of the junction left unmatched. Looked up from germline, CDR1 is SEHNR and CDR2 is FQNEAQ (reference sequence). The CDR3 consists of 14 residues. CDR3 sequence reads: CASSPSDRAYGYTF. CDR3 nucleotides: TGTGCCAGCAGCCCGTCGGACAGGGCCTATGGCTACACCTTC. The full variable domain, in which reference TRBV7-9 and TRBJ1-2 provide the parts outside the CDR3, is DTGVSQNPRHKITKRGQNVTFRCDPISEHNRLYWYRQTLGQGPEFLTYFQNEAQLEKSRLLSDRFSAERPKGSFSTLEIQRTEQGDSAMYLCASSPSDRAYGYTFGSGTRLTVV.

To note about this clone: This CDR3 is also generated by other DNA sequences in the sample. This sequence joins TRBV9 and TRBJ2-1; either TRBD1 or TRBD2 may supply D (7 bases each). Germline assignment: CDR1 SGDLS and CDR2 YYNGEE. The CDR3 sequence is 14 residues long. V lost 3 bases, J lost 2 bases, and 9 bases lay in between. CDR3 residues: CASSAGGAYNEQFF. The CDR3 DNA follows: TGTGCCAGCAGCGCAGGGGGGGCCTACAATGAGCAGTTCTTC. The variable domain in full, with the rest retrieved from reference TRBV9 and TRBJ2-1, is DSGVTQTPKHLITATGQRVTLRCSPRSGDLSVYWYQQSLDQGLQFLIQYYNGEERAKGNILERFSAQQFPDLHSELNLSSLELGDSALYFCASSAGGAYNEQFFGPGTRLTVL.

The CDR3, as DNA: TGTGCCAGCAGCCAAGAGACGAGGCTGGCCACCGGGGAGCTGTTTTTT. Protein: CASSQETRLATGELFF. V and J are TRBV14 and TRBJ2-2, with unresolved D. V was clipped by 0 bases and J by 4 bases, with 12 bases between them. The V gene's germline CDR1 is SGHDN and CDR2 FVKESK. This CDR3 spans 16 amino acids.

This clone was seen a single time. The chain links TRBV6-1 to TRBJ2-5; 7 nucleotides line up with TRBD1. V lost 4 bases, J lost 4 bases, and 9 bases stayed unmatched. Germline-derived CDR1 and CDR2 are MNHNS and SASEGT. The CDR3 is 15 residues long. The CDR3 DNA reads as TGTGCCAGCAGTGCCCCTCGACAGGGAAGAGAGACCCAGTACTTC. This gives the protein CASSAPRQGRETQYF.

This chain uses TRBV15 with TRBJ2-2; D may be TRBD2 (5 bases). This CDR3 spans 14 amino acids. CDR1 is LNHNV, CDR2 YYDKDF, per germline (reference sequence). The V end lost 3 bases, the J end lost 5 bases, and 10 bases lay between the germline ends. The CDR3 DNA is TGTGCCACCAGCAGCCCCCGAGGGACCGGGGAGCTGTTTTTT. It translates to CATSSPRGTGELFF.

This sequence joins TRBV6-1 and TRBJ2-7; the match to TRBD1 covers 9 bases. The CDR3 has 15 residues. CDR1 is MNHNS and CDR2 is SASEGT in the germline V gene. J gave up 4 bases and V 2 bases, and 6 bases lay outside the gene matches. The CDR3 is CASSELRTGEYEQYF. CDR3 nucleotide sequence: TGTGCCAGCAGTGAACTCCGGACAGGGGAGTACGAGCAGTACTTC.

This chain links TRBV11-2 with TRBJ1-6; unclear D gene. Germline-derived CDR1 and CDR2 are SGHAT and FQNNGV. CDR3 length: 15 amino acids. V lost 1 base, J lost 3 bases, and 7 bases lay in between. DNA of the CDR3: TGTGCCAGCAGCTTAGTCGAAGGCTATAATTCACCCCTCCACTTT. Its protein is CASSLVEGYNSPLHF. The full variable domain, its missing parts supplied by reference TRBV11-2 and TRBJ1-6, is EAGVAQSPRYKIIEKRQSVAFWCNPISGHATLYWYQQILGQGPKLLIQFQNNGVVDDSQLPKDRFSAERLKGVDSTLKIQPAKLEDSAVYLCASSLVEGYNSPLHFGNGTRLTVT.

The chain uses TRBV10-2 and TRBJ1-6, with D perhaps TRBD1 (5 bases). This CDR3 is built from 15 residues. Germline lookup yields CDR1 WSHSY and CDR2 SAAADI. Trimming removed 8 bases from V and 7 bases from J, with 18 bases in between. In DNA, the CDR3 is TGCGCCAGCGAGGGTTCGGGGGGGGAAAATTCACCCCTCCACTTT. It translates to CASEGSGGENSPLHF.

The genes are TRBV9 and TRBJ2-5; D is possibly TRBD1 (6 bases). Germline V gives CDR1 SGDLS, CDR2 YYNGEE. The CDR3 has 14 residues. V lost 3 bases to trimming and J lost 4 bases, with 13 bases between them. The CDR3 protein is CASSAWTEGETQYF. The CDR3 DNA reads TGTGCCAGCAGCGCATGGACAGAAGGAGAGACCCAGTACTTC.

Comment on this clone: The same CDR3 is also encoded by other DNA sequences in this sample. The V gene is TRBV5-1, the J gene TRBJ2-1, with 14 bases fitting TRBD2. From germline, CDR1 is SGHRS and CDR2 YFSETQ. V was pared by 2 bases and J by 8 bases, with 3 bases of the junction left unmatched. The CDR3 consists of 15 residues. CDR3 residues: CASSFGLAGGYEQFF. The DNA of the CDR3 is TGCGCCAGCAGCTTCGGACTAGCGGGGGGCTATGAGCAGTTCTTC.

The V and J genes are TRBV29-1 and TRBJ2-2, with TRBD1 matching over 9 bases. Unmatched junction bases numbered 8, after V lost 5 bases and J lost 4 bases. Germline lookup yields CDR1 SQVTM and CDR2 ANQGSEA. There are 15 residues in the CDR3. In DNA, the CDR3 is TGCAGCGTTCTGGGCGGACAGGGGTTCACCGGGGAGCTGTTTTTT. Its translation is CSVLGGQGFTGELFF.

The chain links TRBV5-6 to TRBJ2-7, with D unresolved. Trimming pared 5 bases from V and 7 bases from J, leaving 10 bases between. From germline, CDR1 is SGHDT and CDR2 YYEEEE. The CDR3 is made up of 11 amino acids. The CDR3 DNA sequence: TGTGCCAGCAGGTTTGGTAGGGAGCAGTACTTC. Translated, it gives CASRFGREQYF.

The chain couples TRBV27 to TRBJ2-2, with D maybe TRBD2 (6 bases). Trimming removed 6 bases at V and 5 bases at J, with 19 bases between. The CDR3 runs to 16 residues. Germline CDR1 is MNHEY and CDR2 is SMNVEV (reference sequence). Here the CDR3 DNA reads TGTGCCAGCAGCCCCTACGGGGGAGAAGGAACCGGGGAGCTGTTTTTT. As protein: CASSPYGGEGTGELFF.

The chain recombines TRBV7-9 with TRBJ2-7, with 8 nucleotides matching TRBD2. This CDR3 has 15 amino acids. Unmatched junction bases numbered 6, after V lost 1 base and J lost 4 bases. Germline V gene lookup returns CDR1 SEHNR and CDR2 FQNEAQ (reference sequence). The CDR3 here is CASSLESSGGYEQYF. DNA of the CDR3: TGTGCCAGCAGCTTAGAGTCCAGCGGGGGTTACGAGCAGTACTTC.

This chain uses TRBV4-2 with TRBJ2-2; D is unresolved. Germline V CDR1 and CDR2: LGHNA, YNFKEQ. Trimming removed 0 bases at V and 4 bases at J, with 9 bases between. CDR3 length: 15 residues. In nucleotides, the CDR3 is TGTGCCAGCAGCCAAGATACAAGATCCACCGGGGAGCTGTTTTTT. The encoded protein is CASSQDTRSTGELFF.

Regarding this clone: In the same sample, other DNA sequences code for this CDR3. This chain uses TRBV7-3 with TRBJ2-1; 8 bases line up with TRBD2. The CDR3 covers 13 residues. Trimming at V came to 2 bases and at J to 6 bases, leaving 0 bases not matched to a gene. Looked up from germline, CDR1 is SGHTA and CDR2 is FQGTGA. CDR3 sequence reads: CASSLAGGNEQFF. Here the CDR3 DNA reads TGTGCCAGCAGCTTAGCGGGGGGCAATGAGCAGTTCTTC.

This chain uses TRBV29-1 with TRBJ1-1; D is possibly TRBD1 (6 bases). Germline CDR1 is SQVTM and CDR2 is ANQGSEA. The germline V and J ends were trimmed by 1 base and 5 bases, with 14 bases remaining between them. CDR3 length equals 14 residues. The CDR3 sequence is CSVEGRGAMTEAFF. Here the CDR3 DNA reads TGCAGCGTTGAAGGTCGGGGGGCGATGACTGAAGCTTTCTTT.